The 19 T cell receptor beta chains reported below all come from one sample, sequenced in a study of blood T cell repertoires in COVID-19. Data came from immunoSEQ multiplex PCR; TCRdb stores just in-frame clones and leaves some out. The table shows over 150,000 clones, with more than 80% occurring only once. The sequenced sample was PBMCs or T cells enriched from blood (not recorded which). These receptors originate from a man aged 40-50 years who had recovered from COVID-19.

The chain has TRBV2 and TRBJ2-7, with 8 bases aligning to TRBD1. The CDR3 runs 13 residues. V gave up 6 bases and J gave up 6 bases; unmatched junction bases: 7. Germline CDR1 reads SNHLY; CDR2 reads FYNNEI. CDR3 sequence reads: CASSRGQDSEQYF. CDR3 in DNA: TGTGCCAGCAGCAGGGGACAGGACTCCGAGCAGTACTTC.

This clone has only one observation. The chain joins TRBV12-3 or TRBV12-4 to TRBJ1-2; 7 bases agree with TRBD1. The CDR3 runs 12 residues. Trimming cost V 6 bases and J 8 bases; bases outside gene matches: 6. The CDR3: CASSKPGQGYTF. CDR3 DNA: TGTGCCAGCAGCAAACCGGGACAGGGCTACACCTTC.

Only a few counts were recorded for this clone. This chain links TRBV2 with TRBJ1-6; 8 positions match TRBD1. The V and J ends lost 8 bases and 7 bases, in that order; junction bases with no gene match: 10. From germline, CDR1 is SNHLY and CDR2 FYNNEI. There are 15 residues in the CDR3. CDR3: CASDAGDRGNSPLHF. CDR3 nucleotides: TGTGCCAGCGACGCCGGAGACAGGGGAAATTCACCCCTCCACTTT.

The chain combines TRBV7-3 with TRBJ1-1; D might be TRBD1 (5 bases). Germline-derived CDR1 and CDR2 are SGHTA and FQGTGA. This CDR3 has 14 residues. V dropped 1 base and J dropped 6 bases, with 12 bases sitting between them. CDR3 nucleotides: TGTGCCAGCAGCTTAAAGAGTCAGGGTTCTGAAGCTTTCTTT. Translation: CASSLKSQGSEAFF.

The chain uses TRBV2 and TRBJ1-2, with D unclear. CDR1 and CDR2 (germline): SNHLY, FYNNEI. Between the trimmed V and J ends, which lost 5 bases and 0 bases, there was a span of 13 bases. The CDR3 loop spans 15 amino acids. Written as DNA, the CDR3 is TGTGCCAGCAGTAGTTACAGTAATTCTAACTATGGCTACACCTTC. This encodes CASSSYSNSNYGYTF.

V usage is TRBV25-1 and J usage is TRBJ1-2, with a weak D call TRBD1 (6 bases). The CDR3 is made up of 13 amino acids. The ends were cut back, 4 bases at V and 8 bases at J, with 14 bases in the middle. Germline V lookup: CDR1 MGHDK, CDR2 SYGVNS. This chain's CDR3 is CASSVHRDGGYTF. The CDR3 DNA is TGTGCCAGCAGTGTCCACAGGGACGGAGGCTACACCTTC.

The chain uses TRBV9 and TRBJ2-1; 10 bases are shared with TRBD2. CDR3 length: 15 amino acids. Germline V gene data show CDR1 as SGDLS and CDR2 as YYNGEE. Trimming at V came to 0 bases and at J to 6 bases, leaving 3 bases not matched to a gene. CDR3 in DNA: TGTGCCAGCAGCGTAGGTGGACTAGCGGCCAATGAGCAGTTCTTC. Translation gives CASSVGGLAANEQFF.

The chain links TRBV4-1 to TRBJ1-5, with a tentative D call TRBD1 (5 bases). Trimming took 0 bases from V and 13 from J, leaving 16 bases between them. Germline CDR1 is MGHRA and CDR2 is YSYEKL. The CDR3 is 14 residues long. The CDR3 bases are TGCGCCAGCAGCCAAGATCGAGAGGGGAGGAGACAGCATTTT. Its translation: CASSQDREGRRQHF.

V gene TRBV5-4 combines with J gene TRBJ1-1; D is ambiguous. Trimming left V 4 bases short and J 1 base short, with 11 bases between. Germline CDR1 SGHNT, CDR2 YYREEE (reference sequence). The CDR3 contains 14 residues. The CDR3 nucleotides are TGTGCCAGCAGCCTGCGGACTTCGAACACTGAAGCTTTCTTT. Protein product: CASSLRTSNTEAFF.

Written as DNA, the CDR3 is TGTGCCTGGAGTGTGGGGACAGTCAATCAGCCCCAGCATTTT. As protein: CAWSVGTVNQPQHF. This chain links TRBV30 with TRBJ1-5; 7 nucleotides agree with TRBD1. The CDR3 runs 14 residues. Germline loops: CDR1 GTSNPN, CDR2 SVGIG (reference sequence). The V and J ends lost 0 bases and 3 bases, in that order; junction bases with no gene match: 2.

The chain links TRBV30 to TRBJ1-1, with D possibly matching TRBD1 (5 bases). Germline V gives CDR1 GTSNPN, CDR2 SVGIG (reference sequence). This CDR3 comprises 12 residues. The V and J ends lost 4 bases and 3 bases respectively, with 9 bases between them. The CDR3 reads CAWIRQYTEAFF. As DNA, the CDR3 is TGTGCCTGGATCCGACAGTACACTGAAGCTTTCTTT.

The chain recombines TRBV5-4 with TRBJ2-1; 11 bases are shared with TRBD2. Germline lookup yields CDR1 SGHNT and CDR2 YYREEE (reference sequence). The CDR3 is 13 amino acids. Trimming cost V 4 bases and J 9 bases; bases outside gene matches: 3. The CDR3 DNA reads TGTGCCAGCAGCCCCGGGACTAGCGGTGAGCAGTTCTTC. This codes for CASSPGTSGEQFF.

In its sample, this clone was seen a few times. The chain has TRBV5-1 and TRBJ1-3, with D possibly being TRBD1 (5 bases). CDR3 length equals 16 residues. CDR1 is SGHRS, CDR2 YFSETQ, per germline. The V end lost 1 base, the J end lost 0 bases, and 11 bases lay between the germline ends. Written as DNA, the CDR3 is TGCGCCAGCAGCTTGACCCTGACAGTCTCTGGAAACACCATATATTTT. This encodes CASSLTLTVSGNTIYF.

This chain links TRBV5-4 with TRBJ1-1; TRBD1 matches 8 bases. Per germline, CDR1 SGHNT and CDR2 YYREEE (reference sequence). Trimming at V came to 5 bases and at J to 4 bases, leaving 10 bases not matched to a gene. The CDR3 is 15 amino acids. CDR3 sequence reads: CASSFFRGRITEAFF. The CDR3 DNA follows: TGTGCCAGCAGTTTTTTCAGGGGGCGGATCACTGAAGCTTTCTTT.

The CDR3 here is CASSPGKVEAFF. In DNA form, the CDR3 reads TGTGCCAGCAGCCCGGGAAAGGTTGAAGCTTTCTTT. The chain recombines TRBV3-1 (or the pseudogene TRBV3-2) with TRBJ1-1; D is unclear. The V and J ends lost 4 bases and 7 bases respectively, with 10 bases between them. Germline assignment: CDR1 LGHDT and CDR2 YNNKEL (reference sequence). CDR3 length equals 12 residues.

This chain uses TRBV20-1 with TRBJ2-7; possibly TRBD2 for D (6 bases). The CDR3 has 13 residues. The V gene lost 3 bases and the J gene lost 3 bases, with 12 bases spanning the gap. In germline, CDR1 is DFQATT, CDR2 SNEGSKA (reference sequence). CDR3 in amino acids: CSASYGGIYEQYF. In DNA, the CDR3 is TGCAGTGCTAGTTACGGGGGAATCTACGAGCAGTACTTC.

This clone was counted only a few times. The chain recombines TRBV27 with TRBJ1-2, with 7 bases fitting TRBD1. CDR1 and CDR2 from the germline V gene are MNHEY and SMNVEV (reference sequence). The CDR3 length is 12 residues. After removal of 3 bases from V and 6 bases from J, the junction contained 1 base not matched to a gene. In DNA form, the CDR3 reads TGTGCCAGCAGTTTGACAGGGAATGGCTACACCTTC. It encodes CASSLTGNGYTF.

This chain links TRBV14 with TRBJ2-7, with TRBD2 identical over 7 bases. V was clipped by 0 bases and J by 2 bases; unmatched bases: 1. The CDR3 has 14 residues. Germline CDR1 SGHDN, CDR2 FVKESK. The CDR3 DNA follows: TGTGCCAGCAGCCAAGAGCGGGAGACCTACGAGCAGTACTTC. Residues: CASSQERETYEQYF.

The chain recombines TRBV19 with TRBJ2-3; 9 nucleotides align to TRBD2. The junction had 5 bases not matched to a gene; V was cut back by 4 bases and J by 3 bases. This CDR3 is built from 15 residues. Germline V gene data show CDR1 as LNHDA and CDR2 as SQIVND (reference sequence). CDR3 sequence (DNA): TGTGCCAGTAGTACCCCGGGACTAGCAACAGATACGCAGTATTTT. Encoded protein: CASSTPGLATDTQYF.